These 20 T cell receptor beta chains originate from one sample sequenced in a study of T cell responses to AZD1222 COVID-19 vaccine. The repertoire was sequenced with immunoSEQ multiplex PCR; TCRdb's copy has only in-frame clones and lacks some. The sample consists of some 96,000 clones, more than 70% of them appearing once. The material sequenced was peripheral blood, taken 28 days after the second AZD1222 dose. Receptors originate from an adult who received the AZD1222 COVID-19 vaccine.

The V call is TRBV5-4, the J call TRBJ2-2, with D perhaps matching TRBD2 (5 bases). V was clipped by 4 bases and J by 1 base, with 8 bases between them. The CDR3 spans 14 residues. Germline CDR1 reads SGHNT; CDR2 reads YYREEE (reference sequence). In nucleotides, the CDR3 is TGTGCCAGCAGCCCGGGGTTGAACACCGGGGAGCTGTTTTTT. The encoded protein is CASSPGLNTGELFF.

J is TRBJ2-5 and V is TRBV18; TRBD2 agrees at 9 bases. V lost 2 bases and J lost 7; bases outside the gene matches: 11. The CDR3 loop spans 16 amino acids. Germline V gene lookup returns CDR1 KGHSH and CDR2 LQKENI. CDR3 DNA: TGTGCCAGCTCACCATATGGCGGGAGGGCCGAAGGGACCCAGTACTTC. Residues: CASSPYGGRAEGTQYF. The full variable domain, its missing parts supplied by reference TRBV18 and TRBJ2-5, is NAGVMQNPRHLVRRRGQEARLRCSPMKGHSHVYWYRQLPEEGLKFMVYLQKENIIDESGMPKERFSAEFPKEGPSILRIQQVVRGDSAAYFCASSPYGGRAEGTQYFGPGTRLLVL.

V usage is TRBV28 and J usage is TRBJ2-4; tentatively, D is TRBD1 (6 bases). The CDR3 sequence is 13 residues long. Trimming removed 3 bases at V and 7 bases at J, with 10 bases between. The germline CDR1 and CDR2 sequences are MDHEN and SYDVKM. The CDR3 loop is CASSLLGANIQYF. The CDR3 region has the DNA TGTGCCAGCAGTTTGTTGGGGGCGAACATTCAGTACTTC.

This clone was observed a single time. The gene calls are TRBV27 and TRBJ1-5; the D is unclear. Trimming took off 2 bases at V and 3 bases at J, with 5 bases between the two ends. Germline lookup yields CDR1 MNHEY and CDR2 SMNVEV (reference sequence). The CDR3 contains 13 residues. CDR3 amino acids: CASSLNANQPQHF. The CDR3 nucleotides read TGTGCCAGCAGTTTAAACGCCAATCAGCCCCAGCATTTT.

CDR3 residues: CASSHLTEAFF. The CDR3 DNA is TGTGCCAGCAGCCACCTCACTGAAGCTTTCTTT. The chain combines TRBV5-8 with TRBJ1-1, with D hard to call. The CDR3 spans 11 residues. Germline V gene data show CDR1 as SGHTS and CDR2 as YDEGEE. V lost 4 bases and J lost 4, with 5 bases in between.

This clone came up a few times. The gene calls are TRBV6-5 and TRBJ1-1; no reliable D call. The CDR3 loop spans 13 amino acids. Germline V gives CDR1 MNHEY, CDR2 SVGAGI. Trimming pared 5 bases from V and 3 bases from J, leaving 10 bases between. In DNA, the CDR3 is TGTGCCAGCAGTCTAGAGAGGGACACTGAAGCTTTCTTT. It translates to CASSLERDTEAFF.

The V gene is TRBV6-2 or TRBV6-3, the J gene TRBJ1-2; D ambiguous. The CDR3 is 12 residues long. Germline CDR1 MNHEY, CDR2 SVGEGT. Between the trimmed V and J ends, which lost 5 bases and 7 bases, there was a span of 11 bases. The CDR3 DNA follows: TGTGCCAGCAGTCAATTAATGGCTGGCTACACCTTC. This sequence encodes CASSQLMAGYTF.

This clone was counted only a few times. This chain links TRBV5-1 with TRBJ2-5; D ambiguous. Trimming stripped 0 bases from V and 1 base from J, with 10 bases between. CDR3 length equals 15 residues. Germline V gene sequence: CDR1 SGHRS, CDR2 YFSETQ. The CDR3 DNA sequence: TGCGCCAGCAGCTTGGAAGGGCGAGTCCAAGAGACCCAGTACTTC. Its translation is CASSLEGRVQETQYF.

V and J are TRBV10-1 and TRBJ2-1; 8 nucleotides match TRBD2. The V and J ends lost 3 bases and 8 bases, in that order; junction bases with no gene match: 6. Germline loops: CDR1 WNHNN, CDR2 SYGVQD (reference sequence). This CDR3 has 14 residues. CDR3 sequence: CASSEAGVGDEQFF. The CDR3 coding sequence is TGCGCCAGCAGTGAAGCGGGAGTTGGAGATGAGCAGTTCTTC.

This clone turned up a few times. The V call is TRBV6-1, the J call TRBJ1-5; no reliable D call. CDR1 and CDR2 (germline): MNHNS, SASEGT. The V end lost 1 base, the J end lost 2 bases, and 9 bases lay between the germline ends. CDR3 length: 15 amino acids. CDR3 in amino acids: CASSEEVEGNQPQHF. In DNA, the CDR3 is TGTGCCAGCAGTGAAGAGGTTGAAGGCAATCAGCCCCAGCATTTT.

The gene calls are TRBV19 and TRBJ1-5, with D possibly TRBD1 on 5 matching bases. V lost 10 bases and J 4 bases, leaving 14 bases between the germline ends. The germline V gene encodes CDR1 LNHDA and CDR2 SQIVND (reference sequence). The CDR3 length is 13 residues. DNA for the CDR3: TGTGCCACCAGCCTTCAGGGAAATCAGCCCCAGCATTTT. It encodes CATSLQGNQPQHF. The full variable domain, completed using reference TRBV19 and TRBJ1-5, is DGGITQSPKYLFRKEGQNVTLSCEQNLNHDAMYWYRQDPGQGLRLIYYSQIVNDFQKGDIAEGYSVSREKKESFPLTVTSAQKNPTAFYLCATSLQGNQPQHFGDGTRLSIL.

The chain uses TRBV28 and TRBJ2-7; the D gene could be TRBD1 or TRBD2 (5 bases each). This CDR3 comprises 15 residues. Germline CDR1 MDHEN, CDR2 SYDVKM. V gave up 5 bases and J gave up 0 bases, with 14 bases separating them. CDR3 sequence (DNA): TGTGCCAGCAGTCGAAGGGACGGCCTCTCCTACGAGCAGTACTTC. The encoded protein is CASSRRDGLSYEQYF. Variable domain in full (rest from reference TRBV28 and TRBJ2-7): DVKVTQSSRYLVKRTGEKVFLECVQDMDHENMFWYRQDPGLGLRLIYFSYDVKMKEKGDIPEGYSVSREKKERFSLILESASTNQTSMYLCASSRRDGLSYEQYFGPGTRLTVT.

This chain joins TRBV30 and TRBJ2-1; D gene uncertain. Germline V lookup: CDR1 GTSNPN, CDR2 SVGIG (reference sequence). The V end was cut by 6 bases, the J end by 7 bases, with 16 bases between. The CDR3 spans 13 residues. CDR3 sequence reads: CACLPLPPNEQFF. DNA of the CDR3: TGTGCCTGCCTTCCACTACCGCCTAATGAGCAGTTCTTC.

This clone has a single count. The chain carries TRBV6-6 and TRBJ2-7, with 7 bases fitting TRBD1. Germline lookup yields CDR1 MNHNY and CDR2 SVGAGI (reference sequence). With 2 bases clipped from V and 3 bases from J, the junction kept 4 bases outside the gene matches. This CDR3 has 14 residues. The CDR3 is CASSYRQGDYEQYF. CDR3 bases: TGTGCCAGCAGTTACAGGCAGGGGGACTACGAGCAGTACTTC.

This chain joins TRBV6-5 and TRBJ2-7; 9 bases agree with TRBD2. CDR1 is MNHEY, CDR2 SVGAGI, per germline. The length of the CDR3 is 15 residues. Trimming at V came to 6 bases and at J to 7 bases, leaving 13 bases not matched to a gene. The CDR3 loop is CASRPRLAAFGEQYF. In DNA, the CDR3 is TGTGCCAGCAGGCCACGACTAGCGGCCTTTGGAGAGCAGTACTTC.

The CDR3 bases are TGTGCCAGCAGCTCCCCTGGGGGGTTAGATACGCAGTATTTT. Its protein is CASSSPGGLDTQYF. The gene calls are TRBV6-5 and TRBJ2-3; possible D gene TRBD2, 6 bases. The CDR3 runs 14 residues. Germline V gives CDR1 MNHEY, CDR2 SVGAGI. Between the trimmed V and J ends, which lost 6 bases and 5 bases, there was a span of 15 bases.

The rearrangement uses TRBV19 and TRBJ2-7, with TRBD2 matching over 8 bases. The germline V gene encodes CDR1 LNHDA and CDR2 SQIVND (reference sequence). J was trimmed by 5 bases and V by 3 bases; bases with no gene match: 9. This CDR3 spans 15 amino acids. CDR3 sequence (DNA): TGTGCCAGTAGTATTGGAGTAGCGGGAAACCACGAGCAGTACTTC. It specifies CASSIGVAGNHEQYF. Drawing the rest from reference TRBV19 and TRBJ2-7, the complete variable domain is DGGITQSPKYLFRKEGQNVTLSCEQNLNHDAMYWYRQDPGQGLRLIYYSQIVNDFQKGDIAEGYSVSREKKESFPLTVTSAQKNPTAFYLCASSIGVAGNHEQYFGPGTRLTVT.

The gene calls are TRBV6-5 and TRBJ1-5; D not resolved. Trimming took off 3 bases at V and 4 bases at J, with 13 bases between the two ends. The CDR3 runs 15 residues. Germline V gives CDR1 MNHEY, CDR2 SVGAGI. CDR3 amino acids: CASSYSAQDNQPQHF. In nucleotides, the CDR3 is TGTGCCAGCAGTTATTCCGCCCAGGATAATCAGCCCCAGCATTTT.

The V gene is TRBV19, the J gene TRBJ1-1; a possible D gene is TRBD1 (5 bases). This CDR3 spans 15 amino acids. The germline V gene has CDR1 LNHDA and CDR2 SQIVND (reference sequence). Trimming took 7 bases from V and 7 from J, leaving 22 bases between them. The CDR3 loop is CASTDGGRSRGEAFF. The CDR3 DNA is TGTGCCAGTACGGACGGGGGTCGGAGTAGGGGTGAAGCTTTCTTT.

The table lists this clone with a few counts. V usage is TRBV11-3 and J usage is TRBJ1-4; D uncertain. The CDR3 has 15 amino acids. Germline V lookup: CDR1 SGHNT, CDR2 YENEEA. V shed 5 bases and J shed 0 bases, with 10 bases lying between them. The CDR3 coding sequence is TGTGCCAGCAGCCCACCGTCCACAACTAATGAAAAACTGTTTTTT. Its protein product is CASSPPSTTNEKLFF.